One sample yielded the 12 T cell receptor beta chains listed below, sequenced in a study of blood T cell repertoires in COVID-19. The repertoire was sequenced with immunoSEQ multiplex PCR; TCRdb's copy has only in-frame clones and lacks some. In the table there are over 150,000 clones, over 60% of which are singletons. Sequenced input: peripheral blood. The receptor source for this set is a man aged 55 to 70 with acute or convalescent COVID-19.

This sequence joins TRBV6-5 and TRBJ2-5, with a possible D match to TRBD2 (6 bases). The germline CDR1 and CDR2 sequences are MNHEY and SVGAGI. V was clipped by 3 bases and J by 9 bases, with 14 bases between them. The CDR3 covers 13 residues. The CDR3: CASSYGTSRAQYF. The CDR3 bases are TGTGCCAGCAGTTATGGGACTTCGCGGGCCCAGTACTTC.

The table lists this clone with a few counts. The J gene is TRBJ1-2, the V gene TRBV30, with 7 positions matching TRBD1. This CDR3 has 17 residues. Germline-derived CDR1 and CDR2 are GTSNPN and SVGIG (reference sequence). V lost 3 bases to trimming and J lost 8 bases; unmatched junction nucleotides: 21. The CDR3 loop reads CAWSLLGQAHRGEGYTF. CDR3 sequence (DNA): TGTGCCTGGAGCCTTTTAGGACAGGCCCACCGAGGAGAAGGCTACACCTTC.

J is TRBJ1-2 and V is TRBV6-5; 7 bases are a match to TRBD1. The trim removed 4 bases at V and 8 bases at J, leaving 1 base unmatched. CDR1 and CDR2 from the germline V gene are MNHEY and SVGAGI. The CDR3 consists of 11 residues. CDR3 loop: CASSSRGGYTF. Here the CDR3 DNA reads TGTGCCAGCAGTTCCAGGGGGGGCTACACCTTC.

The rearrangement joins TRBV27 to TRBJ1-6; TRBD1 is a possible D gene (6 bases). The CDR3 loop spans 15 amino acids. Looked up from germline, CDR1 is MNHEY and CDR2 is SMNVEV (reference sequence). Trimming left V 5 bases short and J 4 bases short, with 12 bases between. The CDR3 nucleotides are TGTGCCAGCAGTCCATCACAGGGATATAATTCACCCCTCCACTTT. This codes for CASSPSQGYNSPLHF.

The chain couples TRBV27 to TRBJ1-4; D ambiguous. The CDR3 sequence is 15 residues long. The V end lost 1 base, the J end lost 7 bases, and 13 bases lay between the germline ends. The germline V gene encodes CDR1 MNHEY and CDR2 SMNVEV (reference sequence). The CDR3 loop is CASSLWAGNSEKLFF. The CDR3 DNA reads as TGTGCCAGCAGTTTATGGGCAGGCAACTCTGAAAAACTGTTTTTT.

The chain combines TRBV30 with TRBJ2-7; TRBD2 is a possible D gene (6 bases). Germline CDR1 reads GTSNPN; CDR2 reads SVGIG (reference sequence). The CDR3 has 13 amino acids. Trimming pared 2 bases from V and 3 bases from J, leaving 11 bases between. CDR3 protein: CAWSFGGGYEQYF. The DNA of the CDR3 is TGTGCCTGGAGTTTCGGGGGAGGCTACGAGCAGTACTTC.

In its sample, this clone was seen a few times. The chain joins TRBV6-5 to TRBJ2-7, with 8 bases lining up with TRBD1. The germline V gene has CDR1 MNHEY and CDR2 SVGAGI. Losses at the gene ends were 7 bases for V and 4 bases for J; bases not matched to a gene: 12. The CDR3 has 15 amino acids. The CDR3 DNA is TGTGCCAGCACCCAAAGGACAGGGCTGGGGTACGAGCAGTACTTC. Encoded protein: CASTQRTGLGYEQYF.

Only one count was recorded for this clone. In DNA, the CDR3 is TGTGCCAGCAGCACAGGGGGGTCTGGGGCCAACGTCCTGACTTTC. Encoded protein: CASSTGGSGANVLTF. This chain uses TRBV27 with TRBJ2-6, with 8 bases matching TRBD1. The V gene's germline CDR1 is MNHEY and CDR2 SMNVEV (reference sequence). With 6 bases clipped from V and 1 base from J, the junction kept 2 bases outside the gene matches. The CDR3 is 15 amino acids.

The gene calls are TRBV6-1 and TRBJ2-3; 7 nucleotides match TRBD1. The CDR3 loop spans 18 amino acids. The V and J ends lost 4 bases and 6 bases, in that order; junction bases with no gene match: 19. CDR1 is MNHNS, CDR2 SASEGT, per germline. CDR3 in amino acids: CASSALMRQGGLGDTQYF. The CDR3 DNA sequence: TGTGCCAGCAGTGCCTTAATGAGACAGGGCGGATTAGGCGATACGCAGTATTTT.

The gene calls are TRBV25-1 and TRBJ2-7, with a weak D call TRBD2 (5 bases). The CDR3 covers 15 residues. With 3 bases removed from V and 0 bases from J, the gap between germline ends came to 12 bases. Germline V CDR1 and CDR2: MGHDK, SYGVNS. In nucleotides, the CDR3 is TGTGCCAGCAGTGATCCGTCTGGGAGCTCCTACGAGCAGTACTTC. This encodes CASSDPSGSSYEQYF.

This clone was counted a few times. The rearrangement joins TRBV11-2 to TRBJ2-7, with 13 positions matching TRBD2. Unmatched junction bases numbered 2, after V lost 4 bases and J lost 2 bases. CDR3 length: 15 residues. Germline CDR1 is SGHAT and CDR2 is FQNNGV. The CDR3 spells CASSWGLAGPYEQYF. The CDR3 nucleotides are TGTGCCAGCAGCTGGGGACTAGCGGGACCCTACGAGCAGTACTTC.

V and J are TRBV4-1 and TRBJ1-5, with TRBD1 matching over 7 bases. V lost 4 bases, J lost 4 bases, and 7 bases stayed unmatched. The CDR3 runs 15 residues. The germline CDR1 and CDR2 sequences are MGHRA and YSYEKL. The CDR3 spells CASSLDREENQPQHF. The CDR3 region has the DNA TGCGCCAGCAGCCTTGACAGGGAGGAGAATCAGCCCCAGCATTTT.